This T cell receptor beta chain was observed in a study of blood T cell repertoires in COVID-19. Study summary: PBMCs, B-cell-depleted T cells, or T cells provided the cDNA or gDNA that made up the material.

CDR3 length: 14 residues. The V end lost 3 bases, the J end lost 8 bases, and 13 bases lay between the germline ends. Germline loops: CDR1 LNHDA, CDR2 SQIVND (reference sequence). Per the original methods: Reference gene primer amplification gave estimated nucleated cell counts. Some clones are missing from TCRdb's copy, which holds only in-frame ones; the method was immunoSEQ multiplex PCR. V, J and clone size derive from that table, while D and trimming were established from the DNA sequence. Of hundreds of thousands of clones detected, roughly four fifths appear once; the ten largest clones hold about 8.1%. This clone has just one count.

The receptor was isolated from an elderly man with acute or convalescent COVID-19. Sequencing used peripheral blood. This chain uses TRBV19 with TRBJ1-4; D gene ambiguous. The chain's CDR3 is CASSIINSGEKLFF. CDR3 bases: TGTGCCAGTAGTATTATAAACTCCGGGGAAAAACTGTTTTTT.